The T cell receptor (beta chain) described here comes from a study of OX40 agonist ivuxolimab in advanced cancers. Using immunoSEQ multiplex PCR, the repertoire was profiled, and TCRdb retains in-frame clones only, with some absent. The top ten hold roughly 1.5% of the sample, which has under 95,000 clones, 70% to 90% seen once. The germline CDR1 and CDR2 sequences are SGHAT and FQNNGV. Trimming shortened V by 5 bases and J by 1 base, and 11 bases separated the two germline ends. This CDR3 is 14 amino acids long. The rearrangement links TRBV11-2 to TRBJ1-1; TRBD1 might be the D (6 bases). The source was CD4+ or CD8+ T cells sorted from blood, collected in a trial of the OX40 agonist ivuxolimab. This receptor was identified in an adult with an advanced solid tumor such as melanoma, head and neck, liver or kidney cancer. The CDR3 sequence is CASSQGFTNTEAFF. CDR3 in DNA: TGTGCCAGCAGCCAGGGGTTCACGAACACTGAAGCTTTCTTT.